This TCR beta chain comes out of a study of blood T cells in healthy people across ages. Combining a sample-barcoded 5' primer with a J-beta primer mix, a second PCR ran for about 7 to 12 cycles. Each cDNA molecule was tagged by a template-switch adaptor with 12 random nucleotides. Each CDR3 protein is one row after TCRdb ran MiXCR on the 5' RACE reads. The table lists 790,000 or so distinct CDR3 sequences, just over 55% of them singletons, with 25% to 30% in the top ten. Points from the study as a whole: The fall in TCR beta diversity per million T cells was roughly linear with age. It was the long-lived donors that had more naive CD4+ cells and higher diversity than aged donors.

CDR3 length equals 15 residues. V was cut by 0 bases and J by 2 bases, with 8 bases left in between. Germline V gene lookup returns CDR1 DFQATT and CDR2 SNEGSKA (reference sequence). A note on this clonotype: Its matching antigen is unknown.

Caucasian, healthy and from Russia, the donors were aged between 6 and 90. The sequence came from a man aged 35 to 55 in good health. V usage is TRBV20-1 and J usage is TRBJ2-6; D gene ambiguous. Sequencing was done on a sample of blood. The CDR3 DNA is TGCAGTGCTAGAGATCGTAATACTGGGGCCAACGTCCTGACTTTC. Its protein is CSARDRNTGANVLTF.